This record covers a single TCR beta chain. V was pared by 5 bases and J by 4 bases, with 11 bases of the junction left unmatched. CDR3 size: 17 residues. Germline-derived CDR1 and CDR2 are LNHDA and SQIVND (reference sequence). The source of the sample is a study of PD-L1 blockade in urothelial cancer. Study overall: Timepoints chosen for blood analysis were 3 weeks (second dose) and 6 weeks after treatment start.

The time point denotes: pretreatment peripheral blood. The method was immunoSEQ multiplex PCR; TCRdb's version includes in-frame clones alone and lacks a portion of them. This repertoire shows about 56,000 clones, approximately 83% found once; its top ten account for around 14%. The chain has TRBV19 and TRBJ2-7, with 13 bases matching TRBD2. This TCR came from a man between 65 and 80 years old with urothelial cancer. The specimen comprised PBMCs, sampled around atezolizumab (anti-PD-L1) treatment. This CDR3 reads CASSPSGLAGRVYEQYF. CDR3 DNA: TGTGCCAGTAGTCCCTCGGGACTAGCGGGGAGGGTTTACGAGCAGTACTTC.